The source of this T cell receptor beta chain is a study of OX40 agonist ivuxolimab in advanced cancers. As for the study in general: Six ivuxolimab dose levels, 0.01 to 10 mg/kg, were given intravenously every 2 weeks.

At cycle 4 day 1, cycle 7 day 1, and baseline, blood was sampled. In the case of this clone: Its antigen remains unidentified.

The method was immunoSEQ multiplex PCR; TCRdb's version includes in-frame clones alone and lacks a portion of them. This sample has 30,000 to 35,000 clones; about 76% occur once, and the top ten carry 1.3% to 1.5%. Study findings and constraints: CD8+ T cells averaged more expanded clones than CD4+.

The CDR3 extends over 14 amino acids. Trimming pared 2 bases from V and 6 bases from J, leaving 12 bases between. Germline CDR1 is SGHRS and CDR2 is YFSETQ. The source of this sequence is an adult with an advanced solid tumor such as melanoma, head and neck, liver or kidney cancer. This sample comprised CD4+ or CD8+ T cells sorted from blood, obtained in a trial of the OX40 agonist ivuxolimab. The gene calls are TRBV5-1 and TRBJ2-1; D is possibly TRBD1 (7 bases). CDR3 coding DNA: TGCGCCAGCAGCTTACTCCAGGGGGGCAATGAGCAGTTCTTC. It specifies CASSLLQGGNEQFF.